Below are 22 T cell receptor beta chains sequenced from a single sample in a study of early T cells in non-severe SARS-CoV-2 infection. Each CDR3 protein gets one entry after TCRdb re-called the 5' RACE reads with MiXCR. The table records more than 65,000 distinct CDR3 sequences, roughly 13% of them present only once. The sequencing sample was made of whole blood. All receptors come from an adult who was a healthcare worker with PCR-confirmed SARS-CoV-2 infection or an uninfected control (not recorded which).

This clonotype occurred many times. J is TRBJ2-4 and V is TRBV19; D gene ambiguous. This CDR3 comprises 15 residues. V was trimmed by 1 base and J by 0 bases, leaving 7 bases between them. Germline values: CDR1 LNHDA, CDR2 SQIVND (reference sequence). CDR3 amino acids: CASSIVRLAKNIQYF. CDR3 in DNA: TGTGCCAGTAGTATAGTTCGGCTAGCCAAAAACATTCAGTACTTC.

A single count supports this clonotype. A much larger clonotype is one base distant, so this may be a read error. The chain employs TRBV5-1 and TRBJ2-7, with D tentatively TRBD1 (5 bases). The length of the CDR3 is 12 residues. Germline V gene lookup returns CDR1 SGHRS and CDR2 YFSETQ. CDR3 sequence reads: CASSRDSYGQYF. For the CDR3, the DNA is TGCGCCAGCAGCCGAGACAGCTACGGGCAGTACTTC.

The J gene is TRBJ2-5, the V gene TRBV12-3 or TRBV12-4; D gene ambiguous. There are 11 residues in the CDR3. Trimming stripped 2 bases from V and 7 bases from J, with 5 bases between. The CDR3, as DNA: TGTGCCAGCAGTTTATTGGGGACCCAGTACTTC. This translates into CASSLLGTQYF.

This chain uses TRBV7-2 with TRBJ2-3, with D hard to call. This CDR3 has 12 residues. The ends were cut back, 5 bases at V and 7 bases at J, with 10 bases in the middle. Germline loops: CDR1 SGHTA, CDR2 FQGNSA. Here the CDR3 reads CASSQNEYTQYF. The CDR3 nucleotides are TGTGCCAGCAGCCAAAACGAGTATACGCAGTATTTT.

This rearrangement joins TRBV12-3 or TRBV12-4 to TRBJ1-6; 8 nucleotides align to TRBD1. The CDR3 consists of 14 residues. With 5 bases clipped from V and 7 bases from J, the junction kept 4 bases outside the gene matches. The CDR3 coding sequence is TGTGCCAGCAGTCACGGACAGGGAAATTCACCCCTCCACTTT. This encodes CASSHGQGNSPLHF.

Only a few counts were recorded for this clonotype. CDR3 region: CATSEHGQARGNEQFF. The DNA of the CDR3 is TGTGCCACCAGTGAGCACGGGCAGGCCCGAGGGAATGAGCAGTTCTTC. V gene TRBV24-1 combines with J gene TRBJ2-1; perhaps TRBD2 as D (5 bases). CDR1 KGHDR and CDR2 SFDVKD come from the germline V gene. Trimming pared 4 bases from V and 7 bases from J, leaving 19 bases between. There are 16 residues in the CDR3.

This clonotype was detected only once. The J gene is TRBJ1-1, the V gene TRBV7-2; weak D call: TRBD1 (5 bases). This CDR3 region has 16 residues. The V gene lost 0 bases and the J gene lost 3 bases, with 14 bases spanning the gap. In germline, CDR1 is SGHTA, CDR2 FQGNSA. The CDR3 bases are TGTGCCAGCAGCTTAGCGAAGTGGGGCCGAGACACTGAAGCTTTCTTT. Translation: CASSLAKWGRDTEAFF.

This clonotype turned up a few times. The J gene is TRBJ1-6, the V gene TRBV7-2, with 12 bases identical to TRBD1. The CDR3 runs to 14 residues. J was trimmed by 9 bases and V by 5 bases; bases with no gene match: 2. Germline-derived CDR1 and CDR2 are SGHTA and FQGNSA. CDR3 in amino acids: CASSRDRGLSPLHF. DNA for the CDR3: TGTGCCAGCAGCCGGGACAGGGGGCTTTCACCCCTCCACTTT. Using reference TRBV7-2 and TRBJ1-6 for the parts outside the CDR3, the full variable domain is GAGVSQSPSNKVTEKGKDVELRCDPISGHTALYWYRQSLGQGLEFLIYFQGNSAPDKSGLPSDRFSAERTGGSVSTLTIQRTQQEDSAVYLCASSRDRGLSPLHFGNGTRLTVT.

This clonotype was seen at least ten times. This chain links TRBV6-5 with TRBJ2-7; the match to TRBD2 covers 12 bases. Germline values: CDR1 MNHEY, CDR2 SVGAGI. Trimming removed 6 bases from V and 4 bases from J; junction bases left unmatched: 10. The CDR3 has 16 residues. Here the CDR3 DNA reads TGTGCCAGCAGCCAAATCACTAGCGGGGGGCCGTACGAGCAGTACTTC. Translating gives CASSQITSGGPYEQYF.

This clonotype was observed many times. The chain is built from TRBV6-5 and TRBJ1-4; D not resolved. Germline CDR1 MNHEY, CDR2 SVGAGI. Trimming stripped 0 bases from V and 4 bases from J, with 9 bases between. This CDR3 comprises 15 residues. The CDR3 here is CASSYSSSINEKLFF. CDR3 DNA: TGTGCCAGCAGTTACTCATCCAGCATTAATGAAAAACTGTTTTTT.

This clonotype showed up many times. CDR3 nucleotides: TGTGCCAGCAGCTCCGGATGGGGGGAGCAGTACTTC. It is translated as CASSSGWGEQYF. This chain uses TRBV5-4 with TRBJ2-7; D may match TRBD1 or TRBD2 (5 bases each). CDR3 size: 12 residues. Deletions cut 3 bases from V and 7 bases from J, with 11 bases between. CDR1 and CDR2 from the germline V gene are SGHNT and YYREEE (reference sequence).

The V and J genes are TRBV24-1 and TRBJ1-2; possibly TRBD1 for D (6 bases). Trimming removed 3 bases at V and 3 bases at J, with 16 bases between. The CDR3 is 16 amino acids. Germline V gene data show CDR1 as KGHDR and CDR2 as SFDVKD. The CDR3 DNA reads as TGTGCCACCAGTGATCCGATCAGGGGAACTCACTATGGCTACACCTTC. Translation gives CATSDPIRGTHYGYTF.

This chain's CDR3 is CSAEKQAGNTIYF. The DNA for the CDR3 is TGCAGCGCCGAAAAACAGGCTGGAAACACCATATATTTT. J is TRBJ1-3 and V is TRBV29-1, with D tentatively TRBD1 (5 bases). CDR1 SQVTM and CDR2 ANQGSEA come from the germline V gene. V was trimmed by 7 bases and J by 2 bases, leaving 12 bases between them. The CDR3 totals 13 residues.

V is TRBV7-9 and J is TRBJ2-3, with 8 nucleotides matching TRBD2. V shed 5 bases, J shed 2 bases, and the junction held 6 bases outside the gene matches. The CDR3 runs to 15 residues. CDR1 is SEHNR and CDR2 is FQNEAQ in the germline V gene (reference sequence). The CDR3 protein is CASSPERENTDTQYF. The CDR3 nucleotides are TGTGCCAGCAGCCCGGAGCGGGAGAACACAGATACGCAGTATTTT.

This clonotype was observed at least ten times. The gene calls are TRBV30 and TRBJ1-2; tentatively, D is TRBD1 (5 bases). Per germline, CDR1 GTSNPN and CDR2 SVGIG (reference sequence). The CDR3 sequence is 15 residues long. Trimming took 3 bases from V and 3 from J, leaving 17 bases between them. The CDR3 DNA follows: TGTGCCTGGAGACCCCCGCGTGGAGGGGACTATGGCTACACCTTC. It translates to CAWRPPRGGDYGYTF.

This clonotype was counted a few times. The V and J genes are TRBV9 and TRBJ2-1, with 7 positions matching TRBD2. The CDR3 has 14 residues. CDR1 and CDR2 from the germline V gene are SGDLS and YYNGEE. Trimming at V came to 3 bases and at J to 4 bases, leaving 4 bases not matched to a gene. The CDR3, as DNA: TGTGCCAGCAGCGCCGGACTAGTATACAATGAGCAGTTCTTC. Translating gives CASSAGLVYNEQFF. Drawing the rest from reference TRBV9 and TRBJ2-1, the complete variable domain is DSGVTQTPKHLITATGQRVTLRCSPRSGDLSVYWYQQSLDQGLQFLIQYYNGEERAKGNILERFSAQQFPDLHSELNLSSLELGDSALYFCASSAGLVYNEQFFGPGTRLTVL.

This clonotype was detected a few times. In DNA, the CDR3 is TGTGCCAGCAGGGACACTGAAGCTTTCTTT. Encoded protein: CASRDTEAFF. The chain has TRBV6-6 and TRBJ1-1; D gene ambiguous. The CDR3 contains 10 residues. Germline CDR1 and CDR2: MNHNY and SVGAGI (reference sequence). Trimming removed 6 bases from V and 3 bases from J, with 2 bases in between.

This clonotype was counted only a few times. In nucleotides, the CDR3 is TGTGCCAGCAGTACAGGGGTCGGGGACTATGGCTACACCTTC. Its protein product is CASSTGVGDYGYTF. The V call is TRBV12-3 or TRBV12-4, the J call TRBJ1-2; TRBD1 matches 7 bases. The CDR3 consists of 14 residues. J lost 3 bases, V lost 5 bases, and 6 bases had no gene match.

This clonotype was seen a handful of times. V usage is TRBV7-9 and J usage is TRBJ1-2; D is unclear. Germline V gene sequence: CDR1 SEHNR, CDR2 FQNEAQ (reference sequence). V lost 1 base to trimming and J lost 8 bases, with 14 bases between them. This CDR3 is built from 14 residues. The CDR3 DNA follows: TGTGCCAGCAGCTTAGGAAATCCAGGTGGGGGCTACACCTTC. This sequence encodes CASSLGNPGGGYTF.

This clonotype was seen ten or more times. CDR3 residues: CASDYNPNNEQFF. The CDR3 DNA is TGTGCCAGCGATTACAACCCCAACAATGAGCAGTTCTTC. The V and J genes are TRBV7-9 and TRBJ2-1; D is uncertain. This CDR3 spans 13 amino acids. V lost 8 bases and J 5 bases, leaving 13 bases between the germline ends. Germline V gene lookup returns CDR1 SEHNR and CDR2 FQNEAQ (reference sequence).

The chain uses TRBV3-1 and TRBJ2-2; TRBD2 matches 7 bases. The germline gives CDR1 LGHDT, CDR2 YNNKEL (reference sequence). V was pared by 1 base and J by 7 bases, with 3 bases of the junction left unmatched. The CDR3 consists of 14 residues. Here the CDR3 reads CASSQVLAVGELFF. The CDR3 DNA reads TGTGCCAGCAGCCAAGTTCTAGCGGTCGGGGAGCTGTTTTTT.

The V call is TRBV29-1, the J call TRBJ2-3; TRBD1 is a possible D gene (5 bases). Germline-derived CDR1 and CDR2 are SQVTM and ANQGSEA. Trimming took 5 bases from V and 3 from J, leaving 9 bases between them. This CDR3 is built from 12 residues. CDR3 DNA sequence: TGCAGCGTTCAGGGCGCAACAGATACGCAGTATTTT. As protein: CSVQGATDTQYF.